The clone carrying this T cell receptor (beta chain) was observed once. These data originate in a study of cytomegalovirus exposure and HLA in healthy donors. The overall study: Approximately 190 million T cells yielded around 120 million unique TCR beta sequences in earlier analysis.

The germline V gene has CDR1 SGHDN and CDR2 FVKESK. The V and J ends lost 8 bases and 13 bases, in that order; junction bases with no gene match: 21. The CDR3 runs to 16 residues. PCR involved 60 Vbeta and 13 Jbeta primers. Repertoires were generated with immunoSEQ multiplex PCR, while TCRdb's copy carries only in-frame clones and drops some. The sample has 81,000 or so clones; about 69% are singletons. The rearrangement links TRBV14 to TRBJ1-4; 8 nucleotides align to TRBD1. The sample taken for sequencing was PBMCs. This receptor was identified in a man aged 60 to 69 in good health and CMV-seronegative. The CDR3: CASARGTRTGPDGLFF. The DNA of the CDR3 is TGTGCCAGCGCACGGGGGACCCGGACAGGGCCGGATGGACTGTTTTTT.